This TCR beta chain was observed in a study of T cells after yellow fever vaccination. Turning to the study itself: Low-cell-number fractions underwent preparation using SMART-Seq v4 Ultra Low Input.

With 8 bases removed from V and 7 bases from J, the gap between germline ends came to 9 bases. The CDR3 spans 11 residues. Germline V gene sequence: CDR1 MDHEN, CDR2 SYDVKM. The study made its TCR cDNA through 5'RACE template switching. That step introduced a universal primer site along with UMIs. TCRdb itself ran the 5' RACE reads through MiXCR, one entry per CDR3 protein. The table lists about 170,000 distinct CDR3 sequences, roughly 6.2% of them singletons. The sequence derives from a man between 18 and 29 years old who received the YFV17D yellow fever vaccine. The specimen was CD4+ T cells sorted from PBMCs, collected on the day of the first yellow fever vaccination. The genes are TRBV28 and TRBJ2-1; no clear D gene. CDR3 sequence: CASRAGNEQFF. The CDR3, as DNA: TGTGCCAGCCGGGCTGGGAATGAGCAGTTCTTC.